One sample yielded the 5 T cell receptor beta chains listed below, sequenced in a study of neurological immune-mediated disorders. Via MiXCR, TCRdb re-called the 5' RACE reads, giving one row per CDR3 protein. Altogether about 39,000 distinct CDR3 sequences are present, 6.5% to 8.5% being singletons, with the ten largest covering roughly 6%. Specimen: CD4+ T cells from blood. The source is a man aged 45-60 years in good health.

The chain employs TRBV20-1 and TRBJ2-7; 7 nucleotides agree with TRBD2. Germline assignment: CDR1 DFQATT and CDR2 SNEGSKA (reference sequence). V lost 5 bases, J lost 4 bases, and 14 bases stayed unmatched. CDR3 length: 15 amino acids. CDR3: CSAPKARTRGYEQYF. As DNA, the CDR3 is TGCAGTGCTCCGAAAGCCAGGACTAGAGGATACGAGCAGTACTTC.

This clonotype was recorded many times. The CDR3 reads CSVEGVGGTYEQYF. CDR3 DNA: TGCAGCGTTGAAGGGGTTGGGGGGACCTACGAGCAGTACTTC. V gene TRBV29-1 combines with J gene TRBJ2-7; TRBD2 might be the D (6 bases). Germline values: CDR1 SQVTM, CDR2 ANQGSEA. The CDR3 is made up of 14 amino acids. V was clipped by 1 base and J by 2 bases, with 12 bases between them.

This clonotype appeared many times. The chain carries TRBV5-1 and TRBJ1-4; D not resolved. The CDR3 runs 15 residues. Germline V gene data show CDR1 as SGHRS and CDR2 as YFSETQ. V was cut by 0 bases and J by 4 bases, with 10 bases left in between. The CDR3 protein is CASSLEPTGNEKLFF. The CDR3 DNA follows: TGCGCCAGCAGCTTGGAGCCTACTGGTAATGAAAAACTGTTTTTT.

This clonotype was found many times. V gene TRBV6-6 combines with J gene TRBJ2-7; the match to TRBD1 covers 7 bases. Germline values: CDR1 MNHNY, CDR2 SVGAGI (reference sequence). The CDR3 loop spans 14 amino acids. Losses at the gene ends were 2 bases for V and 6 bases for J; bases not matched to a gene: 7. For the CDR3, the DNA is TGTGCCAGCAGTTACACCGGGACAGCTACCGAGCAGTACTTC. Its protein is CASSYTGTATEQYF.

This clonotype was recorded many times. The gene calls are TRBV14 and TRBJ2-5, with D possibly being TRBD1 (6 bases). In germline, CDR1 is SGHDN, CDR2 FVKESK. This CDR3 contains 15 residues. The ends were cut back, 2 bases at V and 1 base at J, with 11 bases in the middle. CDR3 DNA sequence: TGTGCCAGCAGCCAAATGACAGGCCCCCAAGAGACCCAGTACTTC. This codes for CASSQMTGPQETQYF.